The 28 T cell receptor beta chains in this list originate from one sample, sequenced in a study of T cell responses to AZD1222 COVID-19 vaccine (dated by TCRdb to the early 2020s). Read against the paper, the sample's time point label means: baseline before first vaccination. The library relied on the immunoSEQ multiplex PCR assay. Entries here come from immuneACCESS through TCRdb and include only in-frame sequences with V and J called. Some clones fail to appear in such tables; in the studies checked, an unresolved V gene covers under half of the shortfall, and the cause of the remainder is unknown. In all, the sample holds 180,000 or so clones, and 70% to 90% of those were seen once. Over 6% of the sample belongs to the ten largest clones. The sequencing used peripheral blood, collected on day 0 of AZD1222 vaccination. The receptors come from an adult in good health.

CDR3 bases: TGTGCCAGCACCCCATCGAAGGCAGGGGCTCAGCCCCAGCATTTT. As protein: CASTPSKAGAQPQHF. The chain uses TRBV6-5 and TRBJ1-5, with D possibly being TRBD1 (6 bases). Germline CDR1 and CDR2: MNHEY and SVGAGI. The length of the CDR3 is 15 residues. Trimming pared 7 bases from V and 6 bases from J, leaving 19 bases between.

The chain links TRBV5-5 to TRBJ2-5; D is perhaps TRBD1 or TRBD2 (5 bases each). The CDR3 covers 14 residues. Germline CDR1 and CDR2: SGHKS and YYEKEE (reference sequence). The germline V and J ends were trimmed by 0 bases and 1 base, with 7 bases remaining between them. CDR3 sequence reads: CASSLGGTQETQYF. The DNA for the CDR3 is TGTGCCAGCAGCTTGGGGGGGACCCAAGAGACCCAGTACTTC.

The chain employs TRBV30 and TRBJ1-2; 9 bases are shared with TRBD1. The CDR3 length is 15 residues. CDR1 is GTSNPN, CDR2 SVGIG, per germline (reference sequence). With V trimmed by 2 bases and J by 4 bases, 8 bases remained unmatched. CDR3 residues: CAWSIGTGRIYGYTF. The CDR3 nucleotides read TGTGCCTGGAGTATTGGGACAGGGAGAATCTATGGCTACACCTTC.

The chain joins TRBV19 to TRBJ1-1; 7 bases agree with TRBD1. Per the germline V gene, CDR1 is LNHDA and CDR2 is SQIVND (reference sequence). CDR3 length equals 14 residues. Trimming removed 7 bases from V and 8 bases from J; junction bases left unmatched: 13. The CDR3 DNA sequence: TGTGCCAGTAAGGGGGACAGTAAGGTAGGGGAAGCTTTCTTT. This translates into CASKGDSKVGEAFF.

The chain has TRBV5-1 and TRBJ2-3; TRBD2 aligns across 8 bases. V lost 5 bases to trimming and J lost 2 bases; unmatched junction nucleotides: 4. Germline-derived CDR1 and CDR2 are SGHRS and YFSETQ. The CDR3 extends over 14 amino acids. DNA of the CDR3: TGCGCCAGCAGGGGAGCGGGGGCCACAGATACGCAGTATTTT. It yields the protein CASRGAGATDTQYF.

This clone has more than one count but fewer than ten. V is TRBV5-1 and J is TRBJ2-3; D not resolved. Trimming pared 3 bases from V and 2 bases from J, leaving 7 bases between. The CDR3 is made up of 13 amino acids. Germline V gene data show CDR1 as SGHRS and CDR2 as YFSETQ. The CDR3 region is CASSYQITDTQYF. For the CDR3, the DNA is TGCGCCAGCAGCTATCAAATCACAGATACGCAGTATTTT.

The chain recombines TRBV10-3 with TRBJ2-5; 7 positions match TRBD1. Germline V gene data show CDR1 as ENHRY and CDR2 as SYGVKD. V lost 0 bases, J lost 0 bases, and 4 bases stayed unmatched. This CDR3 contains 16 residues. CDR3 amino acids: CAISESGQFYQETQYF. The CDR3, as DNA: TGTGCCATCAGTGAGTCGGGACAGTTCTACCAAGAGACCCAGTACTTC.

This clone has a handful of counts. V is TRBV16 and J is TRBJ1-2, with D tentatively TRBD1 (6 bases). The V end lost 4 bases, the J end lost 7 bases, and 22 bases lay between the germline ends. Germline V gives CDR1 KGHSY, CDR2 FQNENV. The CDR3 totals 16 residues. CDR3 residues: CASSPDWGGRSFGYTF. Here the CDR3 DNA reads TGTGCCAGCAGCCCTGATTGGGGGGGGCGTTCTTTTGGCTACACCTTC.

The rearrangement links TRBV27 to TRBJ2-7, with D unresolved. The germline V gene has CDR1 MNHEY and CDR2 SMNVEV (reference sequence). This CDR3 has 14 residues. Trimming shortened V by 2 bases and J by 1 base, and 9 bases separated the two germline ends. The CDR3 protein is CASSLGKGSYEQYF. CDR3 coding DNA: TGTGCCAGCAGTTTAGGTAAGGGATCCTACGAGCAGTACTTC.

The chain is built from TRBV7-9 and TRBJ1-2; 7 bases match TRBD1. V shed 4 bases and J 2 bases; nucleotides not matched to a gene: 7. Germline values: CDR1 SEHNR, CDR2 FQNEAQ (reference sequence). This CDR3 has 15 residues. CDR3 residues: CASSSFRDSNYGYTF. In nucleotides, the CDR3 is TGTGCCAGCAGCTCATTCCGGGACAGCAACTATGGCTACACCTTC.

This clone was picked up one time. The V and J genes are TRBV7-2 and TRBJ2-1, with D perhaps matching TRBD2 (6 bases). The CDR3 length is 17 residues. Trimming removed 1 base from V and 2 bases from J, with 15 bases in between. Germline V gene sequence: CDR1 SGHTA, CDR2 FQGNSA. CDR3 residues: CASSLGRVGGPYNEQFF. For the CDR3, the DNA is TGTGCCAGCAGCTTAGGCAGAGTGGGGGGACCCTACAATGAGCAGTTCTTC.

This chain connects TRBV2 to TRBJ2-2; D unresolved. The CDR3 has 13 residues. The V and J ends lost 9 bases and 5 bases respectively, with 13 bases between them. Germline V lookup: CDR1 SNHLY, CDR2 FYNNEI. As DNA, the CDR3 is TGTGCCAGTGGGTCAGGACGGACCGGGGAGCTGTTTTTT. This translates into CASGSGRTGELFF.

Here the CDR3 DNA reads TGTGCCAGCAGCTTAAGTCCGGGACAGAAACAGTTCTTC. Amino acid sequence: CASSLSPGQKQFF. J is TRBJ2-1 and V is TRBV7-2, with 7 bases fitting TRBD1. CDR3 length equals 13 residues. Germline CDR1 is SGHTA and CDR2 is FQGNSA. The ends lost 2 bases at V and 13 bases at J; junction bases unmatched: 8.

V is TRBV5-6 and J is TRBJ2-6; TRBD1 might be the D (5 bases). Trimming took 7 bases from V and 0 from J, leaving 17 bases between them. CDR3 length: 17 residues. Germline V gene sequence: CDR1 SGHDT, CDR2 YYEEEE. This CDR3 reads CASEKRTTRSGANVLTF. As DNA, the CDR3 is TGTGCCAGCGAGAAGAGGACAACCCGCTCTGGGGCCAACGTCCTGACTTTC.

The gene calls are TRBV2 and TRBJ1-3; no firm D call. The CDR3 spans 16 residues. Germline values: CDR1 SNHLY, CDR2 FYNNEI. CDR3 coding DNA: TGTGGAAGCACCGGAGAGGACGAACACTCTGGAAACACCATATATTTT. This encodes CGSTGEDEHSGNTIYF.

This clone was found once. The chain is built from TRBV4-2 and TRBJ1-2; maybe TRBD1 (5 bases). The CDR3 runs 16 residues. V lost 4 bases, J lost 3 bases, and 18 bases lay in between. From germline, CDR1 is LGHNA and CDR2 YNFKEQ. The CDR3 reads CASSPRHQGRYYGYTF. Written as DNA, the CDR3 is TGTGCCAGCAGCCCTCGCCACCAGGGACGGTACTATGGCTACACCTTC.

This clone was detected only once. CDR3 region: CASSYLTGSGNTIYF. The CDR3 DNA follows: TGTGCCAGCAGTTACCTGACAGGCTCTGGAAACACCATATATTTT. This chain connects TRBV6-5 to TRBJ1-3; D possibly corresponds to TRBD1 (6 bases). CDR3 size: 15 residues. Germline V gene sequence: CDR1 MNHEY, CDR2 SVGAGI. V lost 2 bases and J lost 0, with 8 bases in between.

This chain joins TRBV20-1 and TRBJ2-5, with a weak D call TRBD2 (6 bases). This CDR3 has 11 amino acids. In germline, CDR1 is DFQATT, CDR2 SNEGSKA (reference sequence). Trimming stripped 7 bases from V and 3 bases from J, with 9 bases between. The CDR3 nucleotides read TGCAGTGGGGAGGTGGAAGAGACCCAGTACTTC. It is translated as CSGEVEETQYF.

Only a few counts were recorded for this clone. The chain carries TRBV21-1 and TRBJ1-1; TRBD1, the table's D call, lacks a check against the DNA. TRBV21-1 is reported as a pseudogene. CDR3 length: 15 residues. The CDR3 DNA reads TGTGCCAGCAGCAAAGAGGCAGGGGAAGACACTGAAGCTTTCTTT. Its translation: CASSKEAGEDTEAFF.

The chain couples TRBV18 to TRBJ2-7; 8 nucleotides line up with TRBD2. Germline CDR1 and CDR2: KGHSH and LQKENI. The CDR3 sequence is 17 residues long. Trimming removed 3 bases from V and 2 bases from J; junction bases left unmatched: 12. CDR3: CASSPWRGETVTYEQYF. DNA for the CDR3: TGTGCCAGCTCACCCTGGCGGGGGGAGACAGTCACCTACGAGCAGTACTTC.

This clone was found a few times. The chain links TRBV9 to TRBJ2-6; 12 nucleotides agree with TRBD1. The CDR3 is made up of 15 amino acids. The V segment lost 2 bases and the J segment 12 bases; nucleotides outside the gene matches: 6. The germline V gene has CDR1 SGDLS and CDR2 YYNGEE. CDR3 sequence reads: CASSVGTGGRGVLTF. CDR3 nucleotides: TGTGCCAGCAGCGTGGGGACAGGGGGCCGAGGCGTCCTGACTTTC.

The rearrangement uses TRBV18 and TRBJ1-2, with 7 bases identical to TRBD1. J was trimmed by 7 bases and V by 3 bases; bases with no gene match: 8. Germline CDR1 KGHSH, CDR2 LQKENI. This CDR3 spans 14 amino acids. The CDR3 reads CASSPPGQDTGYTF. The CDR3, as DNA: TGTGCCAGCTCACCCCCAGGACAGGATACTGGCTACACCTTC.

The rearrangement links TRBV5-4 to TRBJ2-7; D is ambiguous. The CDR3 runs to 14 residues. Germline CDR1 SGHNT, CDR2 YYREEE (reference sequence). V shed 5 bases and J shed 4 bases, with 16 bases lying between them. Here the CDR3 reads CASRSGPENYEQYF. Here the CDR3 DNA reads TGTGCCAGCAGATCCGGGCCCGAAAATTACGAGCAGTACTTC.

CDR3 bases: TGTGCCAGCAGGGGGACAGTAAGTCAGCCCCAGCATTTT. This sequence encodes CASRGTVSQPQHF. The chain couples TRBV27 to TRBJ1-5, with 7 nucleotides matching TRBD1. V lost 6 bases and J lost 6; bases outside the gene matches: 5. The CDR3 length is 13 residues. The germline V gene has CDR1 MNHEY and CDR2 SMNVEV (reference sequence).

This clone showed up just a few times. The V gene is TRBV7-9, the J gene TRBJ1-1, with D hard to call. CDR3 length: 14 residues. Between the trimmed V and J ends, which lost 1 base and 2 bases, there was a span of 8 bases. Germline CDR1 SEHNR, CDR2 FQNEAQ (reference sequence). The CDR3: CASSLVRLNTEAFF. The CDR3 DNA reads TGTGCCAGCAGCTTAGTCAGGCTTAACACTGAAGCTTTCTTT.

The V gene is TRBV7-9, the J gene TRBJ2-2; D might be TRBD1 or TRBD2, each matching 6 bases. Germline V gene data show CDR1 as SEHNR and CDR2 as FQNEAQ (reference sequence). V was clipped by 6 bases and J by 2 bases, with 16 bases between them. The CDR3 runs to 16 residues. CDR3 in DNA: TGTGCCAGCAGTCCATCTCCGGGGGCCAACACCGGGGAGCTGTTTTTT. It translates to CASSPSPGANTGELFF.

The chain recombines TRBV27 with TRBJ1-3; perhaps TRBD1 as D (5 bases). The CDR3 loop spans 14 amino acids. Germline V gene data show CDR1 as MNHEY and CDR2 as SMNVEV (reference sequence). Trimming cost V 0 bases and J 4 bases, with 7 bases left between them. As DNA, the CDR3 is TGTGCCAGCAGTTTATCGGGGGGGGGAAACACCATATATTTT. Protein sequence: CASSLSGGGNTIYF.

J is TRBJ2-7 and V is TRBV12-3 or TRBV12-4; possible D gene TRBD1, 6 bases. The CDR3 extends over 13 amino acids. With 10 bases removed from V and 1 base from J, the gap between germline ends came to 14 bases. In DNA, the CDR3 is TGTGCCACCAGGCCGGACAGTTCCTACGAGCAGTACTTC. It codes for CATRPDSSYEQYF.